This paragraph covers one T cell receptor (beta chain) sequence. In the same sample, other DNA sequences code for this CDR3. This specimen comes from a study of OX40 agonist ivuxolimab in advanced cancers. Germline CDR1 is SNHLY and CDR2 is FYNNEI. The CDR3 has 14 amino acids. V shed 7 bases and J shed 2 bases, with 14 bases lying between them. The protocol was immunoSEQ multiplex PCR, while the TCRdb copy is restricted to in-frame clones and leaves out a portion. The sample carries roughly 83,000 clones, 65% to 85% recorded once. The receptor was isolated from an adult with an advanced solid tumor such as melanoma, head and neck, liver or kidney cancer. The sample was CD4+ or CD8+ T cells sorted from blood, taken in a trial of the OX40 agonist ivuxolimab. The chain links TRBV2 to TRBJ1-2, with no clear D. CDR3 nucleotides: TGTGCCAGCACTCCAAGGGCCGAGAACTATGGCTACACCTTC. Amino acid sequence: CASTPRAENYGYTF.